This TCR beta chain emerged from a study of Graves' ophthalmopathy and Graves' hyperthyroidism. Investigators amplified TCR beta CDR3 regions from RNA transcripts. First-round RT-PCR relied on HTBI primers, and a second-round multiplex PCR came next. TCRdb redid the calling of the multiplex PCR reads with MiXCR, one entry per CDR3 protein. The sample lists fewer than 400,000 distinct CDR3 sequences; about 18% were seen once. This clonotype was seen at least ten times. Sequenced material: peripheral blood. This receptor was identified in a woman aged 18-35 years with Graves' ophthalmopathy.

The CDR3 DNA sequence: TGTGCCACCAGCAGAGATCTAAAGGGACTAGCGGATGTGGCGCAGTATTTT. This sequence encodes CATSRDLKGLADVAQYF. The chain employs TRBV15 and TRBJ2-3; 11 bases fit TRBD2. This CDR3 contains 17 residues. V was pared by 0 bases and J by 10 bases, with 12 bases of the junction left unmatched. Germline CDR1 is LNHNV and CDR2 is YYDKDF (reference sequence). Using reference TRBV15 and TRBJ2-3 for the parts outside the CDR3, the full variable domain is DAMVIQNPRYQVTQFGKPVTLSCSQTLNHNVMYWYQQKSSQAPKLLFHYYDKDFNNEADTPDNFQSRRPNTSFCFLDIRSPGLGDTAMYLCATSRDLKGLADVAQYFGPGTRLTVL.